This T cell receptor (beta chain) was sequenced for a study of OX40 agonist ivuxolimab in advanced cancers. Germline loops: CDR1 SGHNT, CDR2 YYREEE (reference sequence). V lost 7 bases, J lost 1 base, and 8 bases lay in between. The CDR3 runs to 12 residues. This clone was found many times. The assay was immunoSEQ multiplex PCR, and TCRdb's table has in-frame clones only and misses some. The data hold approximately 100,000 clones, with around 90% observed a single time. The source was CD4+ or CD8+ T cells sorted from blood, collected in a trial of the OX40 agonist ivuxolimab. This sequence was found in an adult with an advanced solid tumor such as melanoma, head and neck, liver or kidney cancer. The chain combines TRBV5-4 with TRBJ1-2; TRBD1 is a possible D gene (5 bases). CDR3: CASGTLNYGYTF. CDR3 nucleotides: TGTGCCAGCGGGACGCTTAACTATGGCTACACCTTC.